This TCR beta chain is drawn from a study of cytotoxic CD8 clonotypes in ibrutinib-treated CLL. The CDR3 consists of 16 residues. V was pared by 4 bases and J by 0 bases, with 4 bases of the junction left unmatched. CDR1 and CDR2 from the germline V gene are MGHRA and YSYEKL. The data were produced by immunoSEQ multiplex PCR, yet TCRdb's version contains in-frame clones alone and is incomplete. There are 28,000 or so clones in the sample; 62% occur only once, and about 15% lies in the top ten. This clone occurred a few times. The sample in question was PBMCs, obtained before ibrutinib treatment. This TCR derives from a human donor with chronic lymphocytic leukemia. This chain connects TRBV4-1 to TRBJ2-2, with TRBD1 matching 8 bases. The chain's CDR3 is CASSPGTGPNTGELFF. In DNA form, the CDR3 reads TGCGCCAGCAGCCCGGGGACAGGACCGAACACCGGGGAGCTGTTTTTT.